The sequence of this TCR beta chain was determined in a study of blood T cell repertoires in COVID-19. Overall study context: Sources were T cells, B-cell-depleted T cells, or PBMCs; the material itself was cDNA or gDNA.

This clone has just a few counts. J gave up 5 bases and V 6 bases, and 11 bases lay outside the gene matches. Per germline, CDR1 SQVTM and CDR2 ANQGSEA. This CDR3 region has 14 residues. Profiled with immunoSEQ multiplex PCR; TCRdb holds only in-frame clones, not every one. The sample carries roughly 200,000 clones, around 82% recorded once. This clonotype originated in a man between 40 and 49 years old with active or convalescent COVID-19. The rearrangement links TRBV29-1 to TRBJ1-1, with TRBD1 matching over 8 bases. The sequenced material came from peripheral blood. CDR3 nucleotide sequence: TGCAGCGTGGGACAGGTGAGGCCGTTAACTGAAGCTTTCTTT. This codes for CSVGQVRPLTEAFF.